The clone carrying this TCR beta chain was found once. The CDR3 is 15 amino acids. V gave up 6 bases and J gave up 5 bases; unmatched junction bases: 11. The germline gives CDR1 MNHNS, CDR2 SASEGT. TCR beta CDR3 sequences were amplified from RNA transcripts. Initially, a first-round RT-PCR of the TCR CDR3 employed the HTBI primer set. TCRdb reprocessed the multiplex PCR reads via MiXCR and lists one record per CDR3 protein. The data contain about 480,000 distinct CDR3 sequences, about 20% of them singletons. These data belong to a study of T cells in Graves' hyperthyroidism and ophthalmopathy. The chain is built from TRBV6-1 and TRBJ2-7, with 9 nucleotides matching TRBD1. The TCR originated in an older woman with Graves' ophthalmopathy. The sample comprised blood. Written as DNA, the CDR3 is TGTGCCAGCAGCGATGCGGGACAGGGAATCCACGAGCAGTACTTC. Amino acids: CASSDAGQGIHEQYF.